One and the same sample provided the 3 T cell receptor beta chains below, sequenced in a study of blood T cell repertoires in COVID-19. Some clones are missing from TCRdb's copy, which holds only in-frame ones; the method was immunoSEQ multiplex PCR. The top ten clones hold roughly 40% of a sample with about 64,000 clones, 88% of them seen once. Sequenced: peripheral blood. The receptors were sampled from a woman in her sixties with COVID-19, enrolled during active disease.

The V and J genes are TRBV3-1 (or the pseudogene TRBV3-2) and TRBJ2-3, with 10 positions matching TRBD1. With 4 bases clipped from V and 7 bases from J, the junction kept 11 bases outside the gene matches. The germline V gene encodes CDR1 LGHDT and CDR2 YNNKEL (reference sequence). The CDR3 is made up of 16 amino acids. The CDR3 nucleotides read TGTGCCAGCAGCCCAGGGACAGGGGTCCGAGGATATACGCAGTATTTT. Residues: CASSPGTGVRGYTQYF.

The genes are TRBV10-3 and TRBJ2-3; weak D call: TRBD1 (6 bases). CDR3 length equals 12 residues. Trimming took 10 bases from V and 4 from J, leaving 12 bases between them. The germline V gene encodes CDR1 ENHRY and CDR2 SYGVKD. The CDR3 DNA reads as TGTGCCACCCAACAGGGTGCAGATACGCAGTATTTT. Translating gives CATQQGADTQYF.

The CDR3 here is CASSQEVAATDTQYF. CDR3 bases: TGCGCCAGCAGCCAAGAAGTAGCGGCCACAGATACGCAGTATTTT. The chain is built from TRBV4-1 and TRBJ2-3, with D possibly matching TRBD2 (6 bases). CDR3 length: 15 residues. In germline, CDR1 is MGHRA, CDR2 YSYEKL. V lost 0 bases and J 2 bases, leaving 9 bases between the germline ends.